Listed here are 29 T cell receptor beta chains from one sample, sequenced in a study of OX40 agonist ivuxolimab in advanced cancers. This table comes from immunoSEQ multiplex PCR, and its TCRdb copy is limited to in-frame clones, with some not included. The sample contains over 25,000 clones, roughly 87% of which appear only once. Sequencing used CD4+ or CD8+ T cells sorted from blood, obtained in a trial of the OX40 agonist ivuxolimab. These receptors were obtained from an adult with an advanced solid tumor such as melanoma, head and neck, liver or kidney cancer.

V and J are TRBV28 and TRBJ1-2; possibly TRBD1 for D (6 bases). V gave up 6 bases and J gave up 8 bases, with 22 bases separating them. This CDR3 comprises 15 residues. CDR1 is MDHEN and CDR2 is SYDVKM in the germline V gene. CDR3 bases: TGTGCCAGCAGCGACCCGGGACAACAGGAGTGGGGCTACACCTTC. Translating gives CASSDPGQQEWGYTF.

Only one count was recorded for this clone. This probably arose from a read error, given a far larger clone one base away. The CDR3 region has the DNA TGCGCCAGCAACCCAGCGGAGGGGTTCAATCAGCCCCAGCATTTT. Its translation is CASNPAEGFNQPQHF. The V gene is TRBV4-3, the J gene TRBJ1-5; a possible D gene is TRBD1 (5 bases). Deletions cut 7 bases from V and 3 bases from J, with 16 bases between. Per germline, CDR1 LGHNA and CDR2 YSLEER. The CDR3 is made up of 15 amino acids.

This chain links TRBV19 with TRBJ1-5; the D is unclear. The CDR3 extends over 17 amino acids. The germline V gene encodes CDR1 LNHDA and CDR2 SQIVND (reference sequence). The ends were cut back, 0 bases at V and 0 bases at J, with 12 bases in the middle. The CDR3, as DNA: TGTGCCAGTAGTATAGATGTGACGTTCTATAGCAATCAGCCCCAGCATTTT. It codes for CASSIDVTFYSNQPQHF.

The J gene is TRBJ1-1, the V gene TRBV9, with D tentatively TRBD1 (6 bases). Trimming removed 4 bases at V and 0 bases at J, with 7 bases between. CDR3 length: 13 amino acids. Germline V CDR1 and CDR2: SGDLS, YYNGEE. The DNA of the CDR3 is TGTGCCAGCAGCCCAGGGGTGAACACTGAAGCTTTCTTT. It codes for CASSPGVNTEAFF.

V gene TRBV28 combines with J gene TRBJ1-2; D unresolved. Between the trimmed V and J ends, which lost 7 bases and 7 bases, there was a span of 16 bases. Per germline, CDR1 MDHEN and CDR2 SYDVKM. The CDR3 sequence is 13 residues long. CDR3 in amino acids: CASKVARAGGYTF. The CDR3, as DNA: TGTGCCAGCAAGGTCGCGAGGGCTGGTGGCTACACCTTC.

The chain joins TRBV30 to TRBJ1-2; D is possibly TRBD1 (6 bases). CDR3 length equals 14 residues. Germline V gene lookup returns CDR1 GTSNPN and CDR2 SVGIG (reference sequence). The V end was cut by 4 bases, the J end by 2 bases, with 14 bases between. CDR3 sequence reads: CAWIRTGGNYGYTF. DNA of the CDR3: TGTGCCTGGATACGGACTGGGGGCAACTATGGCTACACCTTC.

The V call is TRBV29-1, the J call TRBJ2-1; 7 bases fit TRBD2. The CDR3 covers 11 residues. CDR1 and CDR2 (germline): SQVTM, ANQGSEA. The trim removed 7 bases at V and 9 bases at J, leaving 6 bases unmatched. The CDR3 region is CSGIQRGEQFF. The CDR3 coding sequence is TGCAGCGGCATACAGCGGGGTGAGCAGTTCTTC.

The chain has TRBV9 and TRBJ2-6; TRBD1 matches at 9 bases. V lost 3 bases and J lost 0; bases outside the gene matches: 4. The V gene's germline CDR1 is SGDLS and CDR2 YYNGEE. This CDR3 spans 17 amino acids. CDR3 nucleotides: TGTGCCAGCAGCGAAGGGACAGGGAGCTCTGGGGCCAACGTCCTGACTTTC. Encoded protein: CASSEGTGSSGANVLTF.

The table lists this clone with many counts. The chain couples TRBV6-5 to TRBJ2-5; D may be TRBD2 (5 bases). The germline V gene encodes CDR1 MNHEY and CDR2 SVGAGI. The CDR3 sequence is 14 residues long. V gave up 0 bases and J gave up 5 bases, with 10 bases separating them. This CDR3 reads CASSYSLAGETQYF. CDR3 nucleotide sequence: TGTGCCAGCAGTTACTCGCTAGCAGGCGAGACCCAGTACTTC.

The chain has TRBV28 and TRBJ2-7; weak D call: TRBD1 (6 bases). The V gene lost 2 bases and the J gene lost 12 bases, with 14 bases spanning the gap. CDR1 and CDR2 (germline): MDHEN, SYDVKM. The CDR3 runs 12 residues. Written as DNA, the CDR3 is TGTGCCAGCAGTTTAACAGGGTCATTGATGTACTTC. Translation: CASSLTGSLMYF.

The genes are TRBV6-5 and TRBJ2-7; TRBD2 matches at 8 bases. CDR3 length: 10 residues. The germline V gene has CDR1 MNHEY and CDR2 SVGAGI. The CDR3 spells CVAGGYEQYF. For the CDR3, the DNA is TGTGTTGCGGGGGGATACGAGCAGTACTTC.

V usage is TRBV28 and J usage is TRBJ2-6; possible D gene TRBD2, 6 bases. The germline V gene has CDR1 MDHEN and CDR2 SYDVKM. Trimming left V 8 bases short and J 2 bases short, with 10 bases between. CDR3 size: 14 residues. CDR3 amino acids: CASSRGPGANVLTF. For the CDR3, the DNA is TGTGCCAGCTCGCGGGGCCCTGGGGCCAACGTCCTGACTTTC.

The chain recombines TRBV19 with TRBJ1-5; tentatively, D is TRBD1 (6 bases). Trimming cost V 3 bases and J 11 bases, with 17 bases left between them. This CDR3 has 14 amino acids. CDR1 LNHDA and CDR2 SQIVND come from the germline V gene (reference sequence). The CDR3: CASSIMGAQVSQHF. For the CDR3, the DNA is TGTGCCAGTAGTATTATGGGGGCGCAGGTATCCCAGCATTTT. The variable domain in full, completed from reference TRBV19 and TRBJ1-5, reads DGGITQSPKYLFRKEGQNVTLSCEQNLNHDAMYWYRQDPGQGLRLIYYSQIVNDFQKGDIAEGYSVSREKKESFPLTVTSAQKNPTAFYLCASSIMGAQVSQHFGDGTRLSIL.

The chain uses TRBV27 and TRBJ2-5, with TRBD2 matching 7 bases. The ends lost 5 bases at V and 0 bases at J; junction bases unmatched: 9. In germline, CDR1 is MNHEY, CDR2 SMNVEV (reference sequence). CDR3 length: 16 amino acids. CDR3 sequence: CASSLGLGTNQETQYF. The CDR3 region has the DNA TGTGCCAGCAGTCTCGGGTTGGGGACTAACCAAGAGACCCAGTACTTC.

This chain uses TRBV29-1 with TRBJ1-2, with TRBD1 matching over 8 bases. The junction had 10 bases not matched to a gene; V was cut back by 3 bases and J by 1 base. The germline CDR1 and CDR2 sequences are SQVTM and ANQGSEA. The CDR3 runs 16 residues. The CDR3 reads CSVDGRGPLDNYGYTF. For the CDR3, the DNA is TGCAGCGTTGACGGCAGGGGGCCGTTGGATAACTATGGCTACACCTTC.

The chain uses TRBV7-2 and TRBJ2-3; D is ambiguous. This CDR3 contains 15 residues. From germline, CDR1 is SGHTA and CDR2 FQGNSA. V gave up 1 base and J gave up 0 bases, with 8 bases separating them. DNA of the CDR3: TGTGCCAGCAGCTTAGGTGTTTCTAGCACAGATACGCAGTATTTT. Translating gives CASSLGVSSTDTQYF. Drawing the rest from reference TRBV7-2 and TRBJ2-3, the complete variable domain is GAGVSQSPSNKVTEKGKDVELRCDPISGHTALYWYRQSLGQGLEFLIYFQGNSAPDKSGLPSDRFSAERTGGSVSTLTIQRTQQEDSAVYLCASSLGVSSTDTQYFGPGTRLTVL.

This clone is labeled medium-sized. The rearrangement links TRBV2 to TRBJ1-1; no reliable D call. V was shortened by 0 bases and J by 7 bases, with 3 bases between the two germline ends. The CDR3 is 11 residues long. Per the germline V gene, CDR1 is SNHLY and CDR2 is FYNNEI. CDR3 nucleotide sequence: TGTGCCAGCAGTGAAGCGTATGAAGCTTTCTTT. Amino acid sequence: CASSEAYEAFF.

The chain recombines TRBV4-1 with TRBJ2-1; D ambiguous. The V end lost 2 bases, the J end lost 5 bases, and 4 bases lay between the germline ends. The CDR3 is 12 residues long. Germline V CDR1 and CDR2: MGHRA, YSYEKL. In DNA form, the CDR3 reads TGCGCCAGCAGCCAATTACACAATGAGCAGTTCTTC. Translating gives CASSQLHNEQFF.

The chain couples TRBV7-9 to TRBJ2-7, with 7 bases identical to TRBD1. Per the germline V gene, CDR1 is SEHNR and CDR2 is FQNEAQ (reference sequence). The V gene end was trimmed by 7 bases and the J gene end by 9 bases; junction bases not matched to a gene: 21. The CDR3 spans 16 residues. CDR3 protein: CASTESLPGQYAGQYF. CDR3 bases: TGTGCCAGCACCGAAAGTTTGCCGGGACAGTACGCAGGGCAGTACTTC.

V is TRBV10-3 and J is TRBJ2-7; 7 bases fit TRBD1. V lost 6 bases, J lost 2 bases, and 4 bases stayed unmatched. Germline lookup yields CDR1 ENHRY and CDR2 SYGVKD. The CDR3 covers 13 residues. The CDR3 coding sequence is TGTGCCATCAGCGCAGGGGGTCCCTACGAGCAGTACTTC. It translates to CAISAGGPYEQYF.

This clone was seen once. The rearrangement links TRBV7-2 to TRBJ2-7; D is uncertain. This CDR3 has 15 residues. Germline V CDR1 and CDR2: SGHTA, FQGNSA. V was shortened by 0 bases and J by 4 bases, with 13 bases between the two germline ends. The CDR3 loop reads CASSLAPGPAYEQYF. CDR3 in DNA: TGTGCCAGCAGCTTAGCGCCCGGGCCAGCATACGAGCAGTACTTC.

V is TRBV2 and J is TRBJ1-1; perhaps TRBD1 as D (5 bases). Germline V CDR1 and CDR2: SNHLY, FYNNEI. The CDR3 is 14 amino acids. V lost 10 bases and J lost 1, with 16 bases in between. CDR3 sequence reads: CATPRWGKNTEAFF. As DNA, the CDR3 is TGTGCCACCCCAAGGTGGGGGAAGAACACTGAAGCTTTCTTT.

The chain has TRBV4-1 and TRBJ2-3, with D perhaps matching TRBD1 (6 bases). CDR1 is MGHRA and CDR2 is YSYEKL in the germline V gene. This CDR3 comprises 13 residues. V lost 1 base and J 7 bases, leaving 9 bases between the germline ends. CDR3 protein: CASSQGQAYTQYF. CDR3 coding DNA: TGCGCCAGCAGCCAAGGACAGGCCTATACGCAGTATTTT.

This rearrangement joins TRBV18 to TRBJ2-7, with TRBD1 matching 7 bases. Germline V gene data show CDR1 as KGHSH and CDR2 as LQKENI. V lost 5 bases and J lost 3; bases outside the gene matches: 7. CDR3 size: 14 residues. The CDR3 here is CASSSGAGGYEQYF. In nucleotides, the CDR3 is TGTGCCAGCTCATCCGGCGCAGGGGGCTACGAGCAGTACTTC.

The J gene is TRBJ2-3, the V gene TRBV7-9; tentatively, D is TRBD2 (7 bases). CDR3 length: 17 residues. V gave up 1 base and J gave up 5 bases, with 19 bases separating them. Per germline, CDR1 SEHNR and CDR2 FQNEAQ (reference sequence). The CDR3 spells CASSLVGGRRPLDTQYF. DNA for the CDR3: TGTGCCAGCAGCTTAGTGGGGGGGCGACGCCCCCTAGATACGCAGTATTTT.

This chain uses TRBV4-3 with TRBJ2-3; 9 bases match TRBD2. With V trimmed by 0 bases and J by 5 bases, 9 bases remained unmatched. Germline CDR1 is LGHNA and CDR2 is YSLEER. This CDR3 spans 17 amino acids. Here the CDR3 DNA reads TGCGCCAGCAGCCAAGATTCCCTAGCGGGGTTAAGAGATACGCAGTATTTT. Translating gives CASSQDSLAGLRDTQYF.

The count of this clone is one. The chain couples TRBV27 to TRBJ2-2; D remains unclear. V lost 4 bases, J lost 7 bases, and 16 bases lay in between. The CDR3 runs to 15 residues. Looked up from germline, CDR1 is MNHEY and CDR2 is SMNVEV (reference sequence). The CDR3 region is CASSSGLGFGGELFF. CDR3 in DNA: TGTGCCAGCAGTTCTGGCCTGGGTTTCGGCGGGGAGCTGTTTTTT.

The chain couples TRBV7-3 to TRBJ2-7, with 8 bases lining up with TRBD1. The germline CDR1 and CDR2 sequences are SGHTA and FQGTGA. CDR3 length: 12 amino acids. Trimming cost V 4 bases and J 6 bases; bases outside gene matches: 2. The CDR3 DNA reads TGTGCCAGCAGCTCCGGACAGGGCGAGCAGTACTTC. It encodes CASSSGQGEQYF.

This chain joins TRBV27 and TRBJ2-3; D call uncertain. CDR1 MNHEY and CDR2 SMNVEV come from the germline V gene (reference sequence). CDR3 length: 15 residues. V was trimmed by 5 bases and J by 1 base, leaving 13 bases between them. CDR3: CASSEQRSRTDTQYF. In nucleotides, the CDR3 is TGTGCCAGCAGTGAACAGAGGTCTCGCACAGATACGCAGTATTTT.